This record looks at one TCR beta chain sequence and its context. The germline V gene has CDR1 MNHEY and CDR2 SVGAGI. J was trimmed by 3 bases and V by 5 bases; bases with no gene match: 1. This CDR3 is built from 13 residues. Libraries were prepared by immunoSEQ multiplex PCR; TCRdb keeps only in-frame clonotypes and omits some of them. The table includes about 81,000 clones, about 94% detected once. The data were obtained in a study of T cell changes during pregnancy in multiple sclerosis. The clonotype was recovered from a female donor with multiple sclerosis, enrolled in a pregnancy study. The chain links TRBV6-5 to TRBJ2-7; 10 nucleotides line up with TRBD2. The material was peripheral blood, obtained in the third trimester of pregnancy. The CDR3 region has the DNA TGTGCCAGCAGTCCTAGCGGGAGCTACGAGCAGTACTTC. Its translation: CASSPSGSYEQYF.